These 2 T cell receptor beta chains came from one sample sequenced in a study of cytomegalovirus exposure and HLA in healthy donors. PCR primers comprised 60 Vbeta and 13 Jbeta primers. The assay was immunoSEQ multiplex PCR, and TCRdb's table has in-frame clones only and misses some. This sample has 85,000 to 130,000 clones, with 10% found just once. The source material was PBMCs. The receptors come from a man aged 35 to 55 in good health and CMV-seropositive.

This clone was seen a few times. This sequence joins TRBV30 and TRBJ1-5, with TRBD1 as a possible D gene (6 bases). The V and J ends lost 1 base and 2 bases respectively, with 6 bases between them. This CDR3 comprises 13 residues. CDR1 and CDR2 (germline): GTSNPN, SVGIG (reference sequence). The chain's CDR3 is CAWSGTGNQPQHF. CDR3 in DNA: TGTGCCTGGAGTGGGACAGGCAATCAGCCCCAGCATTTT. The variable domain in full, with the rest retrieved from reference TRBV30 and TRBJ1-5, is SQTIHQWPATLVQPVGSPLSLECTVEGTSNPNLYWYRQAAGRGLQLLFYSVGIGQISSEVPQNLSASRPQDRQFILSSKKLLLSDSGFYLCAWSGTGNQPQHFGDGTRLSIL.

The chain uses TRBV2 and TRBJ1-1; no clear D. This CDR3 spans 15 amino acids. In germline, CDR1 is SNHLY, CDR2 FYNNEI. V was cut by 1 base and J by 2 bases, with 11 bases left in between. CDR3 protein: CASSEGRARNTEAFF. The DNA of the CDR3 is TGTGCCAGCAGTGAAGGGAGGGCCAGAAACACTGAAGCTTTCTTT.